A single sample gave rise to the 6 T cell receptor beta chains below, sequenced in a study of Ad26.COV2.S vaccination and SARS-CoV-2 variants. Treatment denoted: about 20 received Ad26.COV2.S at low or high dose, single or two shots; roughly 5 received placebo; per-sample allocation not given. The study sampled participants on day 63 after the first vaccine or placebo injection. Libraries were prepared by immunoSEQ multiplex PCR; TCRdb keeps only in-frame clonotypes and omits some of them. This sample has some 420,000 clones, with roughly 90% found just once. The source was peripheral blood, collected in a trial of Ad26.COV2.S vaccine versus placebo. All receptors come from a person between 18 and 65 years old who received the Ad26.COV2.S COVID-19 vaccine or a placebo.

The chain couples TRBV12-3 or TRBV12-4 to TRBJ2-1, with D perhaps given as TRBD1 or TRBD2 (5 bases each). The V gene lost 3 bases and the J gene lost 9 bases, with 6 bases spanning the gap. This CDR3 comprises 11 residues. CDR3 coding DNA: TGTGCCAGCAGTTTTGGGGGTGAGCAGTTCTTC. This codes for CASSFGGEQFF.

The rearrangement links TRBV18 to TRBJ2-1; tentatively, D is TRBD1 (6 bases). CDR3 length: 15 amino acids. CDR1 is KGHSH, CDR2 LQKENI, per germline. Deletions cut 6 bases from V and 0 bases from J, with 12 bases between. The CDR3 DNA is TGTGCCAGCTCTACCGGGACACTCTCCTACAATGAGCAGTTCTTC. Translating it yields CASSTGTLSYNEQFF. The full variable domain, its missing parts supplied by reference TRBV18 and TRBJ2-1, is NAGVMQNPRHLVRRRGQEARLRCSPMKGHSHVYWYRQLPEEGLKFMVYLQKENIIDESGMPKERFSAEFPKEGPSILRIQQVVRGDSAAYFCASSTGTLSYNEQFFGPGTRLTVL.

The chain couples TRBV5-1 to TRBJ2-1; maybe TRBD2 (6 bases). CDR3 length: 14 amino acids. V was clipped by 3 bases and J by 5 bases, with 12 bases between them. The germline CDR1 and CDR2 sequences are SGHRS and YFSETQ. CDR3 DNA sequence: TGCGCCAGCAGCTCGCTGGAGGGCGACAATGAGCAGTTCTTC. This codes for CASSSLEGDNEQFF.

The chain links TRBV7-2 to TRBJ1-2; 7 bases agree with TRBD1. Unmatched junction bases numbered 10, after V lost 5 bases and J lost 1 base. CDR3 length: 16 amino acids. Germline-derived CDR1 and CDR2 are SGHTA and FQGNSA. The DNA of the CDR3 is TGTGCCAGCAGCACCGCAGAGGGGACAGTTAACTATGGCTACACCTTC. Residues: CASSTAEGTVNYGYTF.

This clone was seen once. The rearrangement uses TRBV11-2 and TRBJ2-6; D ambiguous. Germline V gives CDR1 SGHAT, CDR2 FQNNGV. Trimming left V 0 bases short and J 0 bases short, with 6 bases between. The CDR3 contains 16 residues. The CDR3 here is CASSLDPDSGANVLTF. The CDR3 coding sequence is TGTGCCAGCAGCTTAGATCCGGACTCTGGGGCCAACGTCCTGACTTTC.

V and J are TRBV7-9 and TRBJ1-4, with TRBD1 matching over 7 bases. Germline V gives CDR1 SEHNR, CDR2 FQNEAQ (reference sequence). The CDR3 length is 17 residues. V shed 0 bases, J shed 6 bases, and the junction held 10 bases outside the gene matches. The CDR3 is CASSLALLGQRYEKLFF. The CDR3 coding sequence is TGTGCCAGCAGCTTAGCGCTCCTGGGACAGCGGTATGAAAAACTGTTTTTT.